This is a list of T cell receptor beta chains from one sample in a study of T-cell reconstitution after alpha-beta-depleted transplantation in children. TCRdb passed the PCR reads through MiXCR, listing each CDR3 protein once. The sample carries more than 300,000 distinct CDR3 sequences, about 17% recorded once. The sequencing here drew on PBMCs, mostly from graft donor cells, taken 360 days after TCRalphabeta/CD19-depleted stem cell transplant. These receptors were collected from a male patient aged 2-9 years who had a stem cell transplant for acute lymphoblastic leukemia, so the T cells may come from the graft donor. Each CDR3 is given with its conserved first and last residue. The D gene is left open where the match is weak. Clone size is shown for a subset of rows, as once, few, many or a class of expanded clone.

-,TRBV6-5,few,TRBJ1-5,TGTGCCAGCAGTTCCCGGCCTTATAGCAATCAGCCCCAGCATTTT,CASSSRPYSNQPQHF
-,TRBV12-3/TRBV12-4,-,TRBJ2-6,TGTGCCAGCAGTTTATGGGTTGTTCCCTCTGGGGCCAACGTCCTGACTTTC,CASSLWVVPSGANVLTF
-,TRBV25-1,-,TRBJ2-5,TGTGCCAGCAGTGAATCGAGACTGTACCAAGAGACCCAGTACTTC,CASSESRLYQETQYF
-,TRBV6-2/TRBV6-3,-,TRBJ2-1,TGTGCCAGCAGTTACCAGGGGATTACTGGCAGCAATGAGCAGTTCTTC,CASSYQGITGSNEQFF
TRBD1,TRBV28,few,TRBJ2-7,TGTGCCAGCGACAGGGGCCGCGAGCAGTACTTC,CASDRGREQYF
-,TRBV6-2/TRBV6-3,once,TRBJ2-1,TGTGCCAGCAGTTCGGTGCCTAACAATGAGCAGTTCTTC,CASSSVPNNEQFF
-,TRBV7-8,few,TRBJ2-5,TGTGCCAGCAGCTTAGGGACAGCTTACCAAGAGACCCAGTACTTC,CASSLGTAYQETQYF
-,TRBV12-3/TRBV12-4,few,TRBJ1-2,TGTGCCAGCAGTTTCAGGCCGGGTTACTATGGCTACACCTTC,CASSFRPGYYGYTF
TRBD1,TRBV11-2,-,TRBJ2-7,TGTGCCAGCAGCGAGGACAGGGGAATTAACGAGCAGTACTTC,CASSEDRGINEQYF
TRBD2,TRBV20-1,-,TRBJ2-1,TGCAGTGCTAAGCGGGAGCGGTCCTACAATGAGCAGTTCTTC,CSAKRERSYNEQFF
-,TRBV27,-,TRBJ2-3,TGTGCCAGCAGCCAAACTCGGCTTTACACAGATACGCAGTATTTT,CASSQTRLYTDTQYF
TRBD1,TRBV2,-,TRBJ2-7,TGTGCCATCGGACAGGGGCGAATCTCCTACGAGCAGTACTTC,CAIGQGRISYEQYF
-,TRBV12-3/TRBV12-4,few,TRBJ2-7,TGTGCCAGCAGTTTGAAAGGGGGACGGATCACCTACGAGCAGTACTTC,CASSLKGGRITYEQYF
-,TRBV6-2/TRBV6-3,-,TRBJ1-2,TGTGCCAGCAGGCCCCCAGGACAGTTCTATGGCTACACCTTC,CASRPPGQFYGYTF
TRBD2,TRBV7-3,-,TRBJ2-2,TGTGCCAGCAGCGCCATAGCGGGAGTAGGGGGCACCGGGGAGCTGTTTTTT,CASSAIAGVGGTGELFF
-,TRBV13,-,TRBJ2-7,TGTGCCAGCAGCTTGAGGGGGAACGAGCAGTACTTC,CASSLRGNEQYF
-,TRBV29-1,-,TRBJ1-1,TGCAGCGTTGACGTAACAGGGCAGAACACTGAAGCTTTCTTT,CSVDVTGQNTEAFF
-,TRBV4-3,many,TRBJ1-1,TGCGCCAGCAGCCAAGAAAGAGTAACTGAAGCTTTCTTT,CASSQERVTEAFF
TRBD2,TRBV5-1,-,TRBJ2-7,TGCGCCAGCAGCTTCGCTGGGGGGGGATCCTACGAGCAGTACTTC,CASSFAGGGSYEQYF
TRBD2,TRBV29-1,few,TRBJ2-3,TGCAGCGACGTACTTAGACTAGCGGGGGGCACAGATACGCAGTATTTT,CSDVLRLAGGTDTQYF
-,TRBV2,few,TRBJ2-1,TGTGCCAGCGGAACCCACAATGAGCAGTTCTTC,CASGTHNEQFF
TRBD1,TRBV20-1,-,TRBJ2-4,TGCAGTGCTACTGATCGGAACAGGGGCAAAAACATTCAGTACTTC,CSATDRNRGKNIQYF
-,TRBV12-5,-,TRBJ1-1,TGTGCTAGTGGTCCCCGACCGAACACTGAAGCTTTCTTT,CASGPRPNTEAFF
-,TRBV10-3,-,TRBJ2-7,TGTGCCATCAGGGGGCGGGGATCCTACGAGCAGTACTTC,CAIRGRGSYEQYF
-,TRBV12-3/TRBV12-4,few,TRBJ2-1,TGTGCCAGCACCCTGACAGTCCTGGGCTCCAATGAGCAGTTCTTC,CASTLTVLGSNEQFF
-,TRBV3-1,few,TRBJ2-1,TGTGCCAGCAGCCATAGGAGGAGGGCCTTATCCTACAATGAGCAGTTCTTC,CASSHRRRALSYNEQFF